These 9 T cell receptor beta chains were sequenced from one sample in a study of cytomegalovirus exposure and HLA in healthy donors. With 60 Vbeta and 13 Jbeta primers, the PCR was carried out. This table comes from immunoSEQ multiplex PCR, and its TCRdb copy is limited to in-frame clones, with some not included. This sample has about 150,000 clones, with roughly 74% found just once. Source material: PBMCs. Source of these receptors: a man between 18 and 35 years old in good health and CMV-seronegative.

This clone was detected only a few times. The CDR3 region has the DNA TGTGCCAGCAGACCGGGTCTGGACAGCTATGGCTACACCTTC. Translated, it gives CASRPGLDSYGYTF. The chain links TRBV28 to TRBJ1-2, with D maybe TRBD1 (6 bases). The CDR3 runs to 14 residues. V shed 6 bases and J shed 4 bases, with 15 bases lying between them. From germline, CDR1 is MDHEN and CDR2 SYDVKM.

The chain has TRBV27 and TRBJ2-5, with D possibly being TRBD2 (6 bases). The CDR3 length is 15 residues. Germline V gives CDR1 MNHEY, CDR2 SMNVEV (reference sequence). With 1 base removed from V and 4 bases from J, the gap between germline ends came to 13 bases. CDR3 coding DNA: TGTGCCAGCAGTTTATGGGGCGGGGACCCAGAGACCCAGTACTTC. Residues: CASSLWGGDPETQYF.

The chain employs TRBV7-2 and TRBJ1-1; 8 bases agree with TRBD1. The length of the CDR3 is 13 residues. Germline CDR1 SGHTA, CDR2 FQGNSA. Trimming took 5 bases from V and 8 from J; bases not matched to a gene: 7. The CDR3 region is CASSNYRDREAFF. CDR3 sequence (DNA): TGTGCCAGCAGCAACTACCGGGACAGGGAAGCTTTCTTT.

This chain connects TRBV5-8 to TRBJ1-4; 8 bases are shared with TRBD1. The germline CDR1 and CDR2 sequences are SGHTS and YDEGEE. Trimming at V came to 4 bases and at J to 8 bases, leaving 4 bases not matched to a gene. CDR3 length: 13 residues. Here the CDR3 reads CASSGGQGEKLFF. CDR3 bases: TGTGCCAGCAGCGGTGGACAGGGAGAAAAACTGTTTTTT.

This chain connects TRBV11-3 to TRBJ2-1; 9 bases map to TRBD1. The V and J ends lost 8 bases and 8 bases, in that order; junction bases with no gene match: 7. In germline, CDR1 is SGHNT, CDR2 YENEEA. The length of the CDR3 is 13 residues. CDR3 nucleotide sequence: TGTGCCAGCCACAGGGGGCGCGACCATGAGCAGTTCTTC. Protein product: CASHRGRDHEQFF.

This sequence joins TRBV5-1 and TRBJ2-5, with D tentatively TRBD2 (6 bases). CDR1 is SGHRS and CDR2 is YFSETQ in the germline V gene. V lost 3 bases and J lost 3, with 12 bases in between. The CDR3 extends over 14 amino acids. CDR3 region: CASSWRGGEETQYF. The CDR3 DNA reads TGCGCCAGCAGCTGGCGGGGCGGGGAAGAGACCCAGTACTTC. Looking up the rest from reference TRBV5-1 and TRBJ2-5 gives the full variable domain: KAGVTQTPRYLIKTRGQQVTLSCSPISGHRSVSWYQQTPGQGLQFLFEYFSETQRNKGNFPGRFSGRQFSNSRSEMNVSTLELGDSALYLCASSWRGGEETQYFGPGTRLLVL.

The chain recombines TRBV29-1 with TRBJ1-2; TRBD1 agrees at 9 bases. The trim removed 8 bases at V and 7 bases at J, leaving 11 bases unmatched. The CDR3 runs to 13 residues. Germline assignment: CDR1 SQVTM and CDR2 ANQGSEA. The CDR3 loop reads CSFPDRGGGGYTF. DNA for the CDR3: TGCAGCTTCCCGGACAGGGGAGGAGGTGGCTACACCTTC.

In this sample, this clone turned up a few times. The rearrangement links TRBV7-3 to TRBJ1-1, with 8 positions matching TRBD1. V dropped 0 bases and J dropped 10; count of bases not matched to a gene: 4. The CDR3 length is 13 residues. Germline CDR1 is SGHTA and CDR2 is FQGTGA. CDR3 nucleotides: TGTGCCAGCAGCTTAACGGCAGGGGGCACAGCTTTCTTT. Translation gives CASSLTAGGTAFF.

This clone was seen only a few times. The chain has TRBV2 and TRBJ2-5, with 11 bases aligning to TRBD2. CDR1 and CDR2 (germline): SNHLY, FYNNEI. This CDR3 has 12 amino acids. The V gene end was trimmed by 6 bases and the J gene end by 13 bases; junction bases not matched to a gene: 7. CDR3 region: CASRGTGTSGYF. The CDR3 DNA is TGTGCCAGCAGAGGAACAGGGACTAGCGGGTACTTC.